The 11 T cell receptor beta chains below were found in one sample sequenced in a study of blood T cells in healthy people across ages. A second PCR of about 6 to 11 cycles used a sample-barcoded 5' primer and a J-beta primer mix. MiXCR, applied by TCRdb to the 5' RACE reads, yields one record per CDR3 protein. The sample holds around 1,500,000 distinct CDR3 sequences, approximately 30% seen once. The sequenced material came from blood. These receptors all come from a woman in her 30s in good health.

V is TRBV7-2 and J is TRBJ1-2, with 11 bases aligning to TRBD1. This CDR3 is 17 amino acids long. Trimming at V came to 0 bases and at J to 2 bases, leaving 5 bases not matched to a gene. The germline V gene encodes CDR1 SGHTA and CDR2 FQGNSA. The CDR3 is CASSLAAGQGGNYGYTF. The CDR3 coding sequence is TGTGCCAGCAGCTTAGCTGCGGGACAGGGGGGGAACTATGGCTACACCTTC.

In regard to this clonotype: Just one base apart from a much larger clone, this may be a read error. V gene TRBV4-2 combines with J gene TRBJ2-5, with D possibly matching TRBD1 (6 bases). The V end was cut by 1 base, the J end by 4 bases, with 16 bases between. Germline V gene lookup returns CDR1 LGHNA and CDR2 YNFKEQ. The CDR3 extends over 16 amino acids. The CDR3 region has the DNA TGTGCCAGCAGCCAAGGGTGGCAGGGGCGCAGAGAGACCCAGTACTTC. This encodes CASSQGWQGRRETQYF.

On this clonotype: At one of its ends the junction is not consistent with the germline gene, which may arise from a read error. V gene TRBV4-2 combines with J gene TRBJ1-2; D gene ambiguous. CDR1 LGHNA and CDR2 YNFKEQ come from the germline V gene. The CDR3 totals 12 residues. The CDR3 is CACSQERYGYTF. In DNA, the CDR3 is TGTGCCTGCAGCCAAGAACGGTATGGCTACACCTTC.

This clonotype was counted a few times. This chain joins TRBV5-5 and TRBJ2-6; D is unclear. The CDR3 extends over 17 amino acids. V lost 4 bases, J lost 0 bases, and 14 bases lay in between. The germline V gene has CDR1 SGHKS and CDR2 YYEKEE (reference sequence). The CDR3 nucleotides read TGTGCCAGCAGCCCGGCCGAGCAGGTCTCTGGGGCCAACGTCCTGACTTTC. Translating it yields CASSPAEQVSGANVLTF.

The chain has TRBV5-4 and TRBJ2-3; D may correspond to TRBD1 or TRBD2 (5 bases each). CDR1 and CDR2 from the germline V gene are SGHNT and YYREEE (reference sequence). Trimming pared 4 bases from V and 0 bases from J, leaving 12 bases between. The CDR3 is 15 residues long. The CDR3 here is CASSQTTGSTDTQYF. Here the CDR3 DNA reads TGTGCCAGCAGCCAGACTACAGGTAGCACAGATACGCAGTATTTT.

This CDR3 is CASSLGRSGYGYTF. The CDR3 bases are TGTGCCAGCAGCTTGGGACGAAGTGGCTATGGCTACACCTTC. This chain links TRBV5-6 with TRBJ1-2, with D unclear. Between the trimmed V and J ends, which lost 0 bases and 4 bases, there was a span of 10 bases. The CDR3 consists of 14 residues. CDR1 SGHDT and CDR2 YYEEEE come from the germline V gene.

This clonotype was detected only a few times. The chain has TRBV20-1 and TRBJ2-1, with no clear D. This CDR3 contains 13 residues. The germline V gene has CDR1 DFQATT and CDR2 SNEGSKA (reference sequence). With 6 bases removed from V and 7 bases from J, the gap between germline ends came to 16 bases. This CDR3 is CSAKKNPGNEQFF. The DNA of the CDR3 is TGCAGTGCAAAAAAGAACCCCGGAAATGAGCAGTTCTTC.

This clonotype was observed many times. V gene TRBV10-2 combines with J gene TRBJ2-3; 10 bases fit TRBD2. J gave up 10 bases and V 6 bases, and 7 bases lay outside the gene matches. The CDR3 has 13 residues. The V gene's germline CDR1 is WSHSY and CDR2 SAAADI. Here the CDR3 DNA reads TGCGCCAGCAGAAGCGGGGGGGTCAGGGCGCAGTATTTT. It yields the protein CASRSGGVRAQYF.

The CDR3 here is CASSHTGTGGRGTQYF. The DNA of the CDR3 is TGTGCCAGCAGCCATACCGGGACAGGGGGCAGGGGTACGCAGTATTTT. The chain links TRBV28 to TRBJ2-3, with TRBD1 matching 12 bases. Germline V lookup: CDR1 MDHEN, CDR2 SYDVKM. CDR3 length equals 16 residues. Losses at the gene ends were 6 bases for V and 8 bases for J; bases not matched to a gene: 12.

The chain carries TRBV24-1 and TRBJ1-2; D gene ambiguous. The CDR3 totals 14 residues. V lost 12 bases and J 4 bases, leaving 20 bases between the germline ends. Germline CDR1 KGHDR, CDR2 SFDVKD. This CDR3 is CADDKALTPYGYTF. In DNA, the CDR3 is TGTGCCGACGACAAGGCCCTAACTCCCTATGGCTACACCTTC.

This clonotype was counted a few times. The rearrangement uses TRBV7-8 and TRBJ1-5, with 8 positions matching TRBD1. The CDR3 is 16 amino acids. The V gene's germline CDR1 is SGHVS and CDR2 FQNEAQ. Losses at the gene ends were 5 bases for V and 2 bases for J; bases not matched to a gene: 8. The CDR3 nucleotides read TGTGCCAGCAGCCTTACAGGGGGAGGCGGCAATCAGCCCCAGCATTTT. It codes for CASSLTGGGGNQPQHF.